Listed below are T cell receptor beta chains from one sample, sequenced in a study of regulatory T cells in long-lasting Graves disease. MiXCR was run by TCRdb on the multiplex PCR reads, yielding one entry per CDR3 protein. The sample holds about 420,000 distinct CDR3 sequences, about a sixth seen once. The sample also formed part of further work on T cells in Graves' hyperthyroidism and ophthalmopathy.

Sequenced material: peripheral blood mononuclear cells (PBMCs), taken at new diagnosis, from a patient treated with antithyroid drugs. The receptors shown here come from a woman aged 18-35 years with Graves disease. The CDR3 runs from the conserved cysteine through the conserved F or W. The order of the fields is V gene, CDR3 length, clone size, D gene, J gene, CDR3 protein, CDR3 DNA. The D gene is left open where the match is weak. Not all rows give a size; the values are once, few, many and, for expanded clones, a class.

v_call: TRBV7-2
cdr3_length: 15
clone_size: NA
d_call: TRBD1
j_call: TRBJ1-1
cdr3_aa: CASSFQTGGFTEAFF
cdr3_nt: TGTGCCAGCAGCTTCCAGACAGGGGGCTTCACTGAAGCTTTCTTT

v_call: TRBV28
cdr3_length: 15
clone_size: NA
d_call: NA
j_call: TRBJ1-1
cdr3_aa: CASSLTLGEGREAFF
cdr3_nt: TGTGCCAGCAGTTTAACCCTGGGGGAGGGCCGTGAAGCTTTCTTT

v_call: TRBV7-3
cdr3_length: 13
clone_size: few
d_call: NA
j_call: TRBJ2-5
cdr3_aa: CASSLEAPGTQYF
cdr3_nt: TGTGCCAGCAGCTTAGAAGCCCCGGGGACCCAGTACTTC

v_call: TRBV28
cdr3_length: 14
clone_size: many
d_call: TRBD1
j_call: TRBJ2-7
cdr3_aa: CASSPIGQAYEQYF
cdr3_nt: TGTGCCAGCAGTCCCATCGGACAGGCCTACGAGCAGTACTTC

v_call: TRBV5-5
cdr3_length: 12
clone_size: few
d_call: NA
j_call: TRBJ2-1
cdr3_aa: CASSDPYNEQFF
cdr3_nt: TGTGCCAGCAGCGATCCTTACAATGAGCAGTTCTTC

v_call: TRBV2
cdr3_length: 17
clone_size: many
d_call: NA
j_call: TRBJ1-1
cdr3_aa: CASSELLTGGMNTEAFF
cdr3_nt: TGTGCCAGCAGTGAATTGTTGACAGGAGGCATGAACACTGAAGCTTTCTTT

v_call: TRBV6-1
cdr3_length: 14
clone_size: NA
d_call: TRBD2
j_call: TRBJ2-3
cdr3_aa: CASRRWEGGDTQYF
cdr3_nt: TGTGCCAGCAGGAGGTGGGAGGGCGGGGATACGCAGTATTTT

v_call: TRBV7-3
cdr3_length: 13
clone_size: NA
d_call: NA
j_call: TRBJ2-1
cdr3_aa: CTSSFTGFPEQFF
cdr3_nt: TGTACCAGCAGTTTTACAGGGTTCCCTGAGCAGTTCTTC

v_call: TRBV5-6
cdr3_length: 16
clone_size: few
d_call: NA
j_call: TRBJ1-1
cdr3_aa: CASSLTTSSWDTEAFF
cdr3_nt: TGTGCCAGCAGCTTGACTACGAGTTCATGGGACACTGAAGCTTTCTTT

v_call: TRBV7-2
cdr3_length: 14
clone_size: few
d_call: TRBD2
j_call: TRBJ2-4
cdr3_aa: CASSALAGENIQYF
cdr3_nt: TGTGCCAGCAGTGCTCTAGCGGGAGAAAACATTCAGTACTTC

v_call: TRBV6-1
cdr3_length: 12
clone_size: many
d_call: TRBD1
j_call: TRBJ2-1
cdr3_aa: CASSLTGVEQFF
cdr3_nt: TGTGCCAGCAGCCTAACAGGGGTTGAGCAGTTCTTC

v_call: TRBV18
cdr3_length: 15
clone_size: many
d_call: TRBD1
j_call: TRBJ1-1
cdr3_aa: CASSPGDRGFTEAFF
cdr3_nt: TGTGCCAGCTCACCCGGAGACAGGGGGTTCACTGAAGCTTTCTTT

v_call: TRBV4-1
cdr3_length: 14
clone_size: few
d_call: NA
j_call: TRBJ1-4
cdr3_aa: CASSQVQVNEKLFF
cdr3_nt: TGCGCCAGCAGCCAAGTACAGGTGAATGAAAAACTGTTTTTT

v_call: TRBV20-1
cdr3_length: 16
clone_size: NA
d_call: TRBD1
j_call: TRBJ2-4
cdr3_aa: CSATEPQGAGKNIQYF
cdr3_nt: TGCAGTGCCACCGAACCCCAGGGGGCAGGCAAAAACATTCAGTACTTC

v_call: TRBV27
cdr3_length: 13
clone_size: many
d_call: NA
j_call: TRBJ1-1
cdr3_aa: CASSLSVDTEAFF
cdr3_nt: TGTGCCAGCAGTTTGTCGGTGGACACTGAAGCTTTCTTT

v_call: TRBV28
cdr3_length: 15
clone_size: many
d_call: TRBD2
j_call: TRBJ2-1
cdr3_aa: CASSLTSPLYNEQFF
cdr3_nt: TGTGCCAGCAGTCTGACTAGCCCCCTCTACAATGAGCAGTTCTTC

v_call: TRBV30
cdr3_length: 14
clone_size: many
d_call: NA
j_call: TRBJ2-7
cdr3_aa: CAWNTIAHYYEQYF
cdr3_nt: TGTGCCTGGAACACCATTGCGCACTACTACGAGCAGTACTTC

v_call: TRBV29-1
cdr3_length: 11
clone_size: few
d_call: TRBD1
j_call: TRBJ2-7
cdr3_aa: CSAGTANEQYF
cdr3_nt: TGCAGCGCTGGGACAGCTAACGAGCAGTACTTC

v_call: TRBV28
cdr3_length: 13
clone_size: NA
d_call: NA
j_call: TRBJ2-1
cdr3_aa: CASKKQGRDEQFF
cdr3_nt: TGTGCCAGCAAGAAACAGGGGAGGGATGAGCAGTTCTTC

v_call: TRBV5-1
cdr3_length: 15
clone_size: NA
d_call: TRBD2
j_call: TRBJ2-5
cdr3_aa: CASRPSGIKEETQYF
cdr3_nt: TGCGCCAGCCGGCCCAGCGGGATAAAGGAAGAGACCCAGTACTTC

v_call: TRBV28
cdr3_length: 14
clone_size: few
d_call: TRBD1
j_call: TRBJ1-1
cdr3_aa: CASSMTGGNTEAFF
cdr3_nt: TGTGCCAGCAGTATGACAGGGGGGAACACTGAAGCTTTCTTT

v_call: TRBV15
cdr3_length: 14
clone_size: NA
d_call: NA
j_call: TRBJ2-7
cdr3_aa: CATSRMGQPYEQYF
cdr3_nt: TGTGCCACCAGCAGGATGGGGCAGCCCTACGAGCAGTACTTC

v_call: TRBV7-2
cdr3_length: 14
clone_size: many
d_call: TRBD1
j_call: TRBJ1-1
cdr3_aa: CASSTDRANTEAFF
cdr3_nt: TGTGCCAGCAGCACCGACAGGGCCAACACTGAAGCTTTCTTT

v_call: TRBV14
cdr3_length: 15
clone_size: NA
d_call: TRBD1
j_call: TRBJ2-7
cdr3_aa: CASSPNRDRGREQYF
cdr3_nt: TGTGCCAGCAGCCCAAACCGGGACAGGGGGCGCGAGCAGTACTTC

v_call: TRBV27
cdr3_length: 17
clone_size: NA
d_call: TRBD1
j_call: TRBJ2-6
cdr3_aa: CASSLRQGLTGANVLTF
cdr3_nt: TGTGCCAGCAGTCTCCGACAGGGGTTGACCGGGGCCAACGTCCTGACTTTC

v_call: TRBV4-1
cdr3_length: 17
clone_size: few
d_call: TRBD1
j_call: TRBJ2-7
cdr3_aa: CASRQISRDRGREEQYF
cdr3_nt: TGCGCCAGCAGACAAATCTCCCGGGACAGGGGGCGAGAGGAGCAGTACTTC

v_call: TRBV3-1
cdr3_length: 12
clone_size: NA
d_call: NA
j_call: TRBJ1-2
cdr3_aa: CASSPSGSGYTF
cdr3_nt: TGTGCCAGCAGTCCTAGCGGCTCTGGCTACACCTTC

v_call: TRBV12-3/TRBV12-4
cdr3_length: 13
clone_size: NA
d_call: NA
j_call: TRBJ1-5
cdr3_aa: CASSPSGFQPQHF
cdr3_nt: TGTGCCAGCAGTCCTTCAGGTTTTCAGCCCCAGCATTTT

v_call: TRBV20-1
cdr3_length: 11
clone_size: NA
d_call: NA
j_call: TRBJ1-1
cdr3_aa: CSANMNTEAFF
cdr3_nt: TGCAGTGCAAACATGAACACTGAAGCTTTCTTT